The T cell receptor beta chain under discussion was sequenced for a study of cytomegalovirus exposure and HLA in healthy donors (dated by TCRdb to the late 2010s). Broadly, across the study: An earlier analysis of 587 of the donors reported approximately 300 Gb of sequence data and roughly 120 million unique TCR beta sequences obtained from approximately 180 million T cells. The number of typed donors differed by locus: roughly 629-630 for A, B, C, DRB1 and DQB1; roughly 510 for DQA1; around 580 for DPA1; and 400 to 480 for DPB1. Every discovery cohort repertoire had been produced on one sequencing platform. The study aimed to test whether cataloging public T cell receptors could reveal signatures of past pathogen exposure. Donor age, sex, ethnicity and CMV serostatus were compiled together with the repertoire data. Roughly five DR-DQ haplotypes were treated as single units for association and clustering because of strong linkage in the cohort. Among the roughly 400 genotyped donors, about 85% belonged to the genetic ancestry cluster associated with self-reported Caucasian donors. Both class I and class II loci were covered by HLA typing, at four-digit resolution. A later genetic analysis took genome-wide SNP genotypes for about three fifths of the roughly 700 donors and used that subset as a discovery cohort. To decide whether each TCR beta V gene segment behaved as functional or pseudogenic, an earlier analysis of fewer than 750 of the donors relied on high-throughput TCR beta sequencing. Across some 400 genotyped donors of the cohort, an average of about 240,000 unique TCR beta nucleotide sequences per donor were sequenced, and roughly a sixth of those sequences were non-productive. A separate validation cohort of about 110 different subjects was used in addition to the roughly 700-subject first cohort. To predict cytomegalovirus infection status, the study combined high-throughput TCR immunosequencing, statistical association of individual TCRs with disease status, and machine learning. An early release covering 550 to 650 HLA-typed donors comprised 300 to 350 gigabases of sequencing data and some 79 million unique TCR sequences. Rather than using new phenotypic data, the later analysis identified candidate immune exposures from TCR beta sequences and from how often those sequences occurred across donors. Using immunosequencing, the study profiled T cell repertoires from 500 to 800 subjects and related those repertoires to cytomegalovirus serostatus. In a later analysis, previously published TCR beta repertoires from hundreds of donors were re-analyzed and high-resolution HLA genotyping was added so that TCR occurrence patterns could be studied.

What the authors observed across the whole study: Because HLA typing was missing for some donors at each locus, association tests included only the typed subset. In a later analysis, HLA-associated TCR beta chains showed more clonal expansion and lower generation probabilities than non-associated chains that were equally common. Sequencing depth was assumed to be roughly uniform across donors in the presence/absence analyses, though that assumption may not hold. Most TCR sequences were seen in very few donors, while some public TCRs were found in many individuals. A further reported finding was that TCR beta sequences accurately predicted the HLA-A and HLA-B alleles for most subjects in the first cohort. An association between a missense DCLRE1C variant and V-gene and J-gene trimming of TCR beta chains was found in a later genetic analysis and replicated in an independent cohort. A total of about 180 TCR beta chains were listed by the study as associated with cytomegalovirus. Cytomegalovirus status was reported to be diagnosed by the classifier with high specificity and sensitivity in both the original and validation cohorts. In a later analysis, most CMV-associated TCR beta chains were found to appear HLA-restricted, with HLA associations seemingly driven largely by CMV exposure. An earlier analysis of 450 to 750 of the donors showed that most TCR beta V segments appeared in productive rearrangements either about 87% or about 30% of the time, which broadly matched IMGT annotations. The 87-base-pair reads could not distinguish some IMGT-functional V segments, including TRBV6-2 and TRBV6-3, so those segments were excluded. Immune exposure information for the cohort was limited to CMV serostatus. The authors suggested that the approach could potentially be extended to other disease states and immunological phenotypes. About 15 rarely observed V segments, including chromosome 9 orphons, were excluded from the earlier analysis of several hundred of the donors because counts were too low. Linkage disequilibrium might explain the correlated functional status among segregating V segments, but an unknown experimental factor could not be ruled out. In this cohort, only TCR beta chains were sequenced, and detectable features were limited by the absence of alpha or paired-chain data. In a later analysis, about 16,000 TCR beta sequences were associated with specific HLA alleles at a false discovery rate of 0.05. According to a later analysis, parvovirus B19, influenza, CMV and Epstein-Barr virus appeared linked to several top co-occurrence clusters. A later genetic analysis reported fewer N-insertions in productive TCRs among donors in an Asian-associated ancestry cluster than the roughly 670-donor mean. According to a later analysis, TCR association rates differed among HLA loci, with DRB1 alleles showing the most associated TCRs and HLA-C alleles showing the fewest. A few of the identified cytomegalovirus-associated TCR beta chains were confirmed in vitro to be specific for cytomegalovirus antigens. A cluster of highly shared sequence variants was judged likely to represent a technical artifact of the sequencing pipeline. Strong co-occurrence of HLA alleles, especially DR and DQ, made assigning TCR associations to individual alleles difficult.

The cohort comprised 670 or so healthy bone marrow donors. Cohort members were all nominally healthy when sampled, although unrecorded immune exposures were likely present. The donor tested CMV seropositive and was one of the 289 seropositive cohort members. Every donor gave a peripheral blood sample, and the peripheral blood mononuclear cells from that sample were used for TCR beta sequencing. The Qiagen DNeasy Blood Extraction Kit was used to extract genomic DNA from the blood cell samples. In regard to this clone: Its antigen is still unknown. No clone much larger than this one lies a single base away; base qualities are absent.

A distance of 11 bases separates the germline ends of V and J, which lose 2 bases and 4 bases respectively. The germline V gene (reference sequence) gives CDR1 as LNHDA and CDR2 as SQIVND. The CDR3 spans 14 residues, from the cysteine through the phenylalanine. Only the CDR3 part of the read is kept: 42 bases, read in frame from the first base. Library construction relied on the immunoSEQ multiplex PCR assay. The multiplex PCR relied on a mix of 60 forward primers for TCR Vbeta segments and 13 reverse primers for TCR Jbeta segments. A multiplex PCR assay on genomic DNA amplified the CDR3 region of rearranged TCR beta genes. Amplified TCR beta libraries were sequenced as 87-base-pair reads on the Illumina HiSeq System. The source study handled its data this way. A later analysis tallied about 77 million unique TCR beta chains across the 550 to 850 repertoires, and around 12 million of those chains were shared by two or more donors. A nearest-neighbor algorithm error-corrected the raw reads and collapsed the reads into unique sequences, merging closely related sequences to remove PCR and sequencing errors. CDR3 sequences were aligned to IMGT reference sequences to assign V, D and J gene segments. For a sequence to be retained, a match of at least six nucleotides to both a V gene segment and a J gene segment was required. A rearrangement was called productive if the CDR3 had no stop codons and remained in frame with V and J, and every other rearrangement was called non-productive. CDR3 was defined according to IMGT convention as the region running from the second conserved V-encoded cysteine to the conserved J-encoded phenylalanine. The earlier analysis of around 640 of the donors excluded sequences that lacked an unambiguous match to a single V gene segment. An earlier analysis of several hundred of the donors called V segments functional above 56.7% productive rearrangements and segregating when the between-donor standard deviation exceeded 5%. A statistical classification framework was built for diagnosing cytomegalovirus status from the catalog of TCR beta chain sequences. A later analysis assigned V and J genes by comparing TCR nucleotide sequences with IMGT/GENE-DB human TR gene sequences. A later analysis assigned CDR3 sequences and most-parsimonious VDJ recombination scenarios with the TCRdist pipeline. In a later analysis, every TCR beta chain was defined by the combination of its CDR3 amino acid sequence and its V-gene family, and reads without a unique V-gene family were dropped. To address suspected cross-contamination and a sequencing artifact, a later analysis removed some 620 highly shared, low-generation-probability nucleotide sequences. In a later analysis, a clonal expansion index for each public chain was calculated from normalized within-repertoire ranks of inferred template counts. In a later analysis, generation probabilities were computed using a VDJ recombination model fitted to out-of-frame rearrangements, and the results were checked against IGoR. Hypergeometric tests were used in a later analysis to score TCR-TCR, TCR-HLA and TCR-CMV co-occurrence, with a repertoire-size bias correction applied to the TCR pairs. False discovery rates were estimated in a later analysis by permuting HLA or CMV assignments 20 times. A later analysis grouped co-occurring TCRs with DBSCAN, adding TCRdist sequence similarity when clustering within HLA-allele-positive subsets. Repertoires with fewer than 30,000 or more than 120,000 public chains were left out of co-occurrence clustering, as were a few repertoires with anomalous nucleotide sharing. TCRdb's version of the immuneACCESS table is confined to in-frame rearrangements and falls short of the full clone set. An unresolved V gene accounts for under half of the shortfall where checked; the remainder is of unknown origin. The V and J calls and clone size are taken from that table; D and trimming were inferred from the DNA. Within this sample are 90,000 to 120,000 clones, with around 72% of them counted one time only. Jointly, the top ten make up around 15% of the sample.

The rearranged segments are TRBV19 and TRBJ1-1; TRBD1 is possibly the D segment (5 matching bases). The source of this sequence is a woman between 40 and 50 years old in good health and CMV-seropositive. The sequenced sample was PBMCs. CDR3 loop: CASSITGVRTEAFF. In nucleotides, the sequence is TGTGCCAGTAGTATAACGGGGGTACGCACTGAAGCTTTCTTT.